Listed below are T cell receptor beta chains from one sample, sequenced in a study of cytomegalovirus exposure and HLA in healthy donors. The protocol was immunoSEQ multiplex PCR, while the TCRdb copy is restricted to in-frame clones and leaves out a portion. The sample records 90,000 to 120,000 clones, around four fifths being singletons. What was sequenced was PBMCs. Source of these receptors: a man under 40 in good health and CMV-seronegative. The conserved cysteine and the conserved F or W are not part of the CDR3 here. The order of the fields is V gene, CDR3 length, J gene, CDR3 protein.

v_call: TRBV2
cdr3_length: 12
j_call: TRBJ2-1
cdr3_aa: ASRGLVRVNEQF

v_call: TRBV11-2
cdr3_length: 13
j_call: TRBJ1-2
cdr3_aa: ASSLGPGGSYGYT

v_call: TRBV29-1
cdr3_length: 16
j_call: TRBJ2-1
cdr3_aa: SVGGLAVENYSYNEQF

v_call: TRBV30
cdr3_length: 13
j_call: TRBJ1-2
cdr3_aa: AWSVLPGFRYGYT

v_call: TRBV6-1
cdr3_length: 15
j_call: TRBJ2-6
cdr3_aa: ASSDGLVSSGANVLT

v_call: TRBV27
cdr3_length: 12
j_call: TRBJ2-1
cdr3_aa: ASSLPGLAREQF

v_call: TRBV27
cdr3_length: 13
j_call: TRBJ2-1
cdr3_aa: ASSLGASAYNEQF

v_call: TRBV11-2
cdr3_length: 16
j_call: TRBJ2-1
cdr3_aa: ASSFTLAGDGSYNEQF

v_call: TRBV7-8
cdr3_length: 12
j_call: TRBJ2-7
cdr3_aa: ASSRDRGRSEQY

v_call: TRBV10-3
cdr3_length: 14
j_call: TRBJ1-3
cdr3_aa: AISSTGDSSGNTIY

v_call: TRBV29-1
cdr3_length: 10
j_call: TRBJ1-2
cdr3_aa: SAGYGPNGYT

v_call: TRBV5-1
cdr3_length: 16
j_call: TRBJ1-6
cdr3_aa: ASSLGQTGSSYNSPLH

v_call: TRBV2
cdr3_length: 16
j_call: TRBJ1-6
cdr3_aa: ASTLDSLVGAPNSPLH

v_call: TRBV7-9
cdr3_length: 13
j_call: TRBJ2-5
cdr3_aa: ASSFPRTTEETQY

v_call: TRBV7-8
cdr3_length: 13
j_call: TRBJ2-7
cdr3_aa: ASSLGGGITYEQY

v_call: TRBV7-9
cdr3_length: 11
j_call: TRBJ1-2
cdr3_aa: ASSAGTVHGYT

v_call: TRBV9
cdr3_length: 13
j_call: TRBJ2-7
cdr3_aa: ASLGGDGIAYEQY

v_call: TRBV5-1
cdr3_length: 16
j_call: TRBJ1-5
cdr3_aa: ASSLRSPTAYSNQPQH

v_call: TRBV7-6
cdr3_length: 12
j_call: TRBJ2-5
cdr3_aa: ASRRTSGSETQY

v_call: TRBV28
cdr3_length: 14
j_call: TRBJ2-3
cdr3_aa: ASSSPGGSGTDTQY

v_call: TRBV5-1
cdr3_length: 15
j_call: TRBJ2-3
cdr3_aa: ASGKAGGPGASDTQY

v_call: TRBV28
cdr3_length: 14
j_call: TRBJ2-1
cdr3_aa: ASSLDRDRGPNEQF